One sample yielded the 8 T cell receptor beta chains listed below, sequenced in a study of beta chain features in type 1 diabetes. Sequenced material consisted of expressed TCRB transcripts (all of the isolated RNA was reverse transcribed). Only in-frame clones appear in the TCRdb table, and some are missing; sequencing was by immunoSEQ multiplex PCR. This repertoire shows 300,000 to 350,000 clones, about 14% found once; its top ten account for roughly 0.016%. Their antigen targets remain unknown. Study observations and caveats: Shorter TCRB CDR3s, moderately but significantly so, marked every one of the four CD4+ subsets in Type 1 diabetes patients.

The specimen sequenced was naive CD4+ T cells from blood. Receptor source: a woman between 18 and 29 years old with type 1 diabetes.

This rearrangement joins TRBV30 to TRBJ1-2; D gene uncertain. CDR3 length: 14 residues. V lost 0 bases to trimming and J lost 0 bases, with 8 bases between them. Per the germline V gene, CDR1 is GTSNPN and CDR2 is SVGIG (reference sequence). CDR3 sequence (DNA): TGTGCCTGGAGTGTGGCCTTACCTAACTATGGCTACACCTTC. As protein: CAWSVALPNYGYTF.

The chain joins TRBV7-3 to TRBJ1-2; 7 positions agree with TRBD1. CDR3 length: 13 amino acids. CDR1 is SGHTA and CDR2 is FQGTGA in the germline V gene. The ends lost 5 bases at V and 5 bases at J; junction bases unmatched: 5. This CDR3 is CASSAGQPYGYTF. Written as DNA, the CDR3 is TGTGCCAGCAGCGCGGGACAGCCATATGGCTACACCTTC.

This clone has a handful of counts. CDR3 DNA sequence: TGTGCCAGCAGCTCACCGCCGGGAGGGGGGACCAAAAACATTCAGTACTTC. Translation gives CASSSPPGGGTKNIQYF. The chain employs TRBV7-2 and TRBJ2-4; 8 nucleotides agree with TRBD2. After removal of 4 bases from V and 2 bases from J, the junction contained 10 bases not matched to a gene. Germline V gene lookup returns CDR1 SGHTA and CDR2 FQGNSA. CDR3 size: 17 residues.

This clone was detected only a few times. This sequence joins TRBV4-2 and TRBJ2-2; D gene unclear. Trimming took 3 bases from V and 6 from J, leaving 11 bases between them. The CDR3 is made up of 14 amino acids. CDR1 is LGHNA and CDR2 is YNFKEQ in the germline V gene. The CDR3 bases are TGTGCCAGCAGCCACCCCGACACAGCCGGGGAGCTGTTTTTT. The encoded protein is CASSHPDTAGELFF.

The J gene is TRBJ2-3, the V gene TRBV4-1; no definite D call. The CDR3 is 13 residues long. Deletions cut 1 base from V and 6 bases from J, with 8 bases between. CDR1 is MGHRA, CDR2 YSYEKL, per germline. This CDR3 reads CASSQAQADTQYF. The DNA of the CDR3 is TGCGCCAGCAGCCAAGCTCAGGCGGATACGCAGTATTTT.

V gene TRBV12-5 combines with J gene TRBJ2-5; D remains unclear. Germline CDR1 LGHNT, CDR2 FRNRAP. Trimming left V 3 bases short and J 2 bases short, with 4 bases between. This CDR3 spans 12 amino acids. Written as DNA, the CDR3 is TGTGCTAGTGGTTTCCGTCAAGAGACCCAGTACTTC. Amino acids: CASGFRQETQYF.

The sample holds a few counts of this clone. The CDR3 DNA is TGTGCCAGCTCACCACTCGGACTAGCGAACTACAATGAGCAGTTCTTC. This encodes CASSPLGLANYNEQFF. The chain uses TRBV18 and TRBJ2-1, with 9 bases identical to TRBD2. With 1 base clipped from V and 3 bases from J, the junction kept 4 bases outside the gene matches. This CDR3 has 16 residues. Germline V CDR1 and CDR2: KGHSH, LQKENI.

The genes are TRBV11-2 and TRBJ2-3, with D possibly matching TRBD1 (5 bases). The CDR3 runs to 14 residues. The V end was cut by 5 bases, the J end by 6 bases, with 15 bases between. CDR1 is SGHAT, CDR2 FQNNGV, per germline. The CDR3 sequence: CASSQGVGTDTQYF. The CDR3 DNA follows: TGTGCCAGCAGCCAAGGGGTGGGTACGGATACGCAGTATTTT.